This T cell receptor beta chain was documented in a study of cytomegalovirus exposure and HLA in healthy donors. Study results and limitations: As a later analysis showed, several of the most significant clusters appeared to be linked to common viral pathogens. Analysis performed later found around 15,000 TCR beta sequences associated with HLA alleles at 0.05 false discovery rate. Among CMV-associated TCR beta chains, most appeared HLA-restricted in a later analysis. Further analysis, carried out later, found HLA-associated TCR beta chains more clonally expanded than equally common other chains.

Turning to this clone: Its antigen remains unknown.

Both 60 Vbeta primers and 13 Jbeta primers went into the PCR. Clones were sequenced by immunoSEQ multiplex PCR, and TCRdb holds only the in-frame ones, with some missing. The sample carries 150,000 to 170,000 clones, more than 75% recorded once. The specimen was PBMCs. The source is a young man in good health and CMV-seropositive.

CDR3 sequence: CASSPAAAKNIQYF. CDR3 DNA sequence: TGTGCCAGCAGCCCAGCGGCCGCCAAAAACATTCAGTACTTC. This rearrangement joins TRBV2 to TRBJ2-4; tentative D call: TRBD2 (5 bases). CDR3 length equals 14 residues. V was clipped by 6 bases and J by 1 base, with 10 bases between them. Germline V gene sequence: CDR1 SNHLY, CDR2 FYNNEI. Complete variable domain (other parts from reference TRBV2 and TRBJ2-4): EPEVTQTPSHQVTQMGQEVILRCVPISNHLYFYWYRQILGQKVEFLVSFYNNEISEKSEIFDDQFSVERPDGSNFTLKIRSTKLEDSAMYFCASSPAAAKNIQYFGAGTRLSVL.